What follows are 11 T cell receptor beta chains derived from one specimen sequenced in a study of T cell responses to AZD1222 COVID-19 vaccine. TCRdb's table, derived via immunoSEQ multiplex PCR, lists solely in-frame clones and lacks some. Altogether roughly 80,000 clones are present, 75% to 95% being singletons, with the ten largest covering 4.5%. Here the sequenced sample was peripheral blood, taken on day 0 of MenACWY control vaccination. The receptors come from an adult in good health.

This clone has a single count. The V gene is TRBV2, the J gene TRBJ2-7; 9 bases agree with TRBD1. Germline CDR1 and CDR2: SNHLY and FYNNEI. The V and J ends lost 3 bases and 3 bases, in that order; junction bases with no gene match: 6. This CDR3 is built from 15 residues. The CDR3 region has the DNA TGTGCCAGCAGTGACCCCGGGGGACAGGGCTACGAGCAGTACTTC. This codes for CASSDPGGQGYEQYF. Supplemented by reference TRBV2 and TRBJ2-7, the full variable domain reads EPEVTQTPSHQVTQMGQEVILRCVPISNHLYFYWYRQILGQKVEFLVSFYNNEISEKSEIFDDQFSVERPDGSNFTLKIRSTKLEDSAMYFCASSDPGGQGYEQYFGPGTRLTVT.

This chain links TRBV5-1 with TRBJ2-7; 7 positions match TRBD2. With 0 bases clipped from V and 6 bases from J, the junction kept 9 bases outside the gene matches. CDR3 size: 15 residues. The germline V gene encodes CDR1 SGHRS and CDR2 YFSETQ. This CDR3 is CASSLANREVGEQYF. Here the CDR3 DNA reads TGCGCCAGCAGCTTGGCCAACCGGGAGGTAGGCGAGCAGTACTTC.

The rearrangement links TRBV19 to TRBJ2-1; D unclear. V was shortened by 3 bases and J by 8 bases, with 8 bases between the two germline ends. CDR3 length: 12 residues. Germline assignment: CDR1 LNHDA and CDR2 SQIVND (reference sequence). The CDR3 sequence: CASSIPFYEQFF. For the CDR3, the DNA is TGTGCCAGTAGTATCCCCTTTTATGAGCAGTTCTTC.

This chain's CDR3 is CATARDRGWAGELFF. CDR3 in DNA: TGTGCCACCGCGAGGGACAGGGGGTGGGCCGGGGAGCTGTTTTTT. The genes are TRBV15 and TRBJ2-2; TRBD1 matches at 11 bases. The CDR3 spans 15 residues. With V trimmed by 8 bases and J by 6 bases, 8 bases remained unmatched. Germline CDR1 LNHNV, CDR2 YYDKDF (reference sequence). Variable domain in full (rest from reference TRBV15 and TRBJ2-2): DAMVIQNPRYQVTQFGKPVTLSCSQTLNHNVMYWYQQKSSQAPKLLFHYYDKDFNNEADTPDNFQSRRPNTSFCFLDIRSPGLGDTAMYLCATARDRGWAGELFFGEGSRLTVL.

This chain connects TRBV7-9 to TRBJ1-1; a possible D gene is TRBD1 (5 bases). CDR1 is SEHNR and CDR2 is FQNEAQ in the germline V gene (reference sequence). The CDR3 contains 12 residues. Trimming removed 7 bases from V and 4 bases from J, with 10 bases in between. Here the CDR3 DNA reads TGTGCCAGCACAGGGCCGAGCACTGAAGCTTTCTTT. Its protein product is CASTGPSTEAFF. The whole variable domain, remainder taken from reference TRBV7-9 and TRBJ1-1, is DTGVSQNPRHKITKRGQNVTFRCDPISEHNRLYWYRQTLGQGPEFLTYFQNEAQLEKSRLLSDRFSAERPKGSFSTLEIQRTEQGDSAMYLCASTGPSTEAFFGQGTRLTVV.

This clone was seen just once. The chain joins TRBV19 to TRBJ2-5; no definite D call. Trimming shortened V by 3 bases and J by 5 bases, and 7 bases separated the two germline ends. The CDR3 extends over 12 amino acids. Germline V lookup: CDR1 LNHDA, CDR2 SQIVND (reference sequence). Here the CDR3 reads CASSILGETQYF. CDR3 DNA: TGTGCCAGTAGTATTCTGGGCGAGACCCAGTACTTC.

The genes are TRBV5-1 and TRBJ1-1, with 8 nucleotides matching TRBD1. This CDR3 region has 14 residues. Germline CDR1 is SGHRS and CDR2 is YFSETQ. The J segment lost 4 bases and the V segment lost 3 bases, leaving 5 bases of the junction unmatched. Written as DNA, the CDR3 is TGCGCCAGCAGCTATTTTACAGGGGGCACTGAAGCTTTCTTT. Amino acid sequence: CASSYFTGGTEAFF.

The chain carries TRBV4-1 and TRBJ2-1, with unresolved D. V was cut by 4 bases and J by 2 bases, with 18 bases left in between. The germline V gene encodes CDR1 MGHRA and CDR2 YSYEKL. The CDR3 loop spans 17 amino acids. The DNA of the CDR3 is TGCGCCAGCAGCCCCCAGGTTGGGCGTACGACCTACAATGAGCAGTTCTTC. Its protein is CASSPQVGRTTYNEQFF.

The chain combines TRBV7-9 with TRBJ2-1, with D tentatively TRBD2 (6 bases). The CDR3 totals 14 residues. Germline V lookup: CDR1 SEHNR, CDR2 FQNEAQ (reference sequence). The CDR3, as DNA: TGTTCCGCCGAGGGGAGGTCGGCCGATAATGAGCAGTTCTTC. Translation gives CSAEGRSADNEQFF.

This chain connects TRBV7-8 to TRBJ1-1; TRBD1 matches at 7 bases. Trimming at V came to 1 base and at J to 3 bases, leaving 5 bases not matched to a gene. CDR1 and CDR2 from the germline V gene are SGHVS and FQNEAQ. The CDR3 is 15 amino acids. DNA of the CDR3: TGTGCCAGCAGCTTAGACGACAGGGTGTACACTGAAGCTTTCTTT. Amino acids: CASSLDDRVYTEAFF.

This chain links TRBV11-2 with TRBJ2-7, with unresolved D. Trimming took off 1 base at V and 0 bases at J, with 10 bases between the two ends. This CDR3 region has 15 residues. CDR1 is SGHAT and CDR2 is FQNNGV in the germline V gene. CDR3 sequence: CASSLGRIFSYEQYF. The CDR3 DNA is TGTGCCAGCAGCTTAGGTCGAATTTTCTCCTACGAGCAGTACTTC.